Shown below are 20 T cell receptor beta chains from a single sample sequenced in a study of shared clonotypes between healthy human individuals. Libraries were prepared by immunoSEQ multiplex PCR; TCRdb keeps only in-frame clonotypes and omits some of them. The data show some 630,000 clones, approximately 96% seen once. Terminally differentiated effector memory CD45RA+ cells were left out of the naive CD8 fraction, which was CD45RO-negative and positively selected for CCR7. The sequencing input was naive CD8+ T cells sorted from blood. Every receptor here comes from a woman aged 25-40 years in good health.

This sequence joins TRBV2 and TRBJ2-1; TRBD2 might be the D (6 bases). V lost 5 bases and J lost 0, with 11 bases in between. Germline assignment: CDR1 SNHLY and CDR2 FYNNEI. The CDR3 is made up of 15 amino acids. CDR3 in DNA: TGTGCCAGCAGTCGGAGCGGGTTCTCCTACAATGAGCAGTTCTTC. Its translation is CASSRSGFSYNEQFF.

This sequence joins TRBV7-3 and TRBJ1-6; D is unresolved. This CDR3 is built from 13 residues. V dropped 0 bases and J dropped 9 bases, with 6 bases sitting between them. Germline V gene lookup returns CDR1 SGHTA and CDR2 FQGTGA. CDR3 DNA: TGTGCCAGCAGCTTAACGACTGGTTCACCCCTCCACTTT. This translates into CASSLTTGSPLHF.

J is TRBJ1-5 and V is TRBV15; 7 bases line up with TRBD1. The CDR3 consists of 15 residues. Germline CDR1 LNHNV, CDR2 YYDKDF (reference sequence). V lost 0 bases and J lost 9; bases outside the gene matches: 8. The CDR3 loop is CATSRDRTGQRPQHF. The CDR3, as DNA: TGTGCCACCAGCAGAGACAGGACAGGTCAGCGGCCCCAGCATTTT.

This clone was detected only a few times. Other DNA sequences in the same sample also yield this CDR3. The J gene is TRBJ1-1, the V gene TRBV5-4, with a weak D call TRBD1 (5 bases). The CDR3 is 11 residues long. Germline-derived CDR1 and CDR2 are SGHNT and YYREEE (reference sequence). Between the trimmed V and J ends, which lost 5 bases and 3 bases, there was a span of 5 bases. DNA of the CDR3: TGTGCCAGCAGGGGGGACACTGAAGCTTTCTTT. Encoded protein: CASRGDTEAFF.

This chain connects TRBV27 to TRBJ2-2; D is unresolved. V lost 6 bases, J lost 4 bases, and 12 bases lay in between. This CDR3 comprises 14 residues. The V gene's germline CDR1 is MNHEY and CDR2 SMNVEV (reference sequence). CDR3 sequence (DNA): TGTGCCAGCAGCCCATTGGGTCCCACCGGGGAGCTGTTTTTT. As protein: CASSPLGPTGELFF.

This sequence joins TRBV5-6 and TRBJ2-4, with D uncertain. CDR1 and CDR2 from the germline V gene are SGHDT and YYEEEE. CDR3 length: 15 amino acids. V lost 0 bases, J lost 5 bases, and 12 bases lay in between. The CDR3 spells CASSLAHLNENIQYF. CDR3 bases: TGTGCCAGCAGCTTGGCGCACTTGAACGAAAACATTCAGTACTTC.

V gene TRBV19 combines with J gene TRBJ2-7; the D is unclear. The CDR3 length is 13 residues. Germline loops: CDR1 LNHDA, CDR2 SQIVND (reference sequence). The V end lost 5 bases, the J end lost 2 bases, and 10 bases lay between the germline ends. The chain's CDR3 is CASSGKETYEQYF. The CDR3 region has the DNA TGTGCCAGTAGTGGTAAAGAAACCTACGAGCAGTACTTC.

The chain carries TRBV7-9 and TRBJ1-5, with D unclear. Trimming removed 3 bases from V and 2 bases from J, with 8 bases in between. The CDR3 is made up of 14 amino acids. CDR1 is SEHNR and CDR2 is FQNEAQ in the germline V gene (reference sequence). Here the CDR3 reads CASSLGLGNQPQHF. DNA of the CDR3: TGTGCCAGCAGCTTGGGTCTGGGCAATCAGCCCCAGCATTTT.

The chain joins TRBV6-6 to TRBJ1-1; D is ambiguous. This CDR3 has 11 amino acids. V lost 1 base and J 3 bases, leaving 0 bases between the germline ends. From germline, CDR1 is MNHNY and CDR2 SVGAGI (reference sequence). The DNA of the CDR3 is TGTGCCAGCAGTTACTACACTGAAGCTTTCTTT. Residues: CASSYYTEAFF.

This chain uses TRBV5-8 with TRBJ1-4; 10 nucleotides line up with TRBD1. The V gene's germline CDR1 is SGHTS and CDR2 YDEGEE. Germline trimming cut 3 bases from V and 3 bases from J; bases unmatched to any gene: 5. This CDR3 region has 16 residues. CDR3: CASSWTDRGPNEKLFF. CDR3 coding DNA: TGTGCCAGCAGCTGGACAGACAGGGGGCCTAATGAAAAACTGTTTTTT.

Worth noting for this clone: The same CDR3 arises from other DNA sequences in this sample as well. The genes are TRBV9 and TRBJ2-1; D may be TRBD1 or TRBD2 (5 bases each). CDR3 length: 14 amino acids. CDR1 is SGDLS, CDR2 YYNGEE, per germline. With 0 bases removed from V and 5 bases from J, the gap between germline ends came to 9 bases. The CDR3 reads CASSVGGRDNEQFF. In nucleotides, the CDR3 is TGTGCCAGCAGCGTAGGGGGACGCGACAATGAGCAGTTCTTC.

The V call is TRBV5-8, the J call TRBJ1-2; D not resolved. Germline CDR1 is SGHTS and CDR2 is YDEGEE. This CDR3 is 15 amino acids long. Trimming shortened V by 2 bases and J by 0 bases, and 11 bases separated the two germline ends. The CDR3 coding sequence is TGTGCCAGCAGCTTTTGGGAGGGAGCTAACTATGGCTACACCTTC. Its translation: CASSFWEGANYGYTF.

This clone appeared once. This chain links TRBV10-2 with TRBJ2-1; 11 nucleotides agree with TRBD2. The CDR3 is made up of 14 amino acids. The germline V gene has CDR1 WSHSY and CDR2 SAAADI. V shed 10 bases and J 5 bases; nucleotides not matched to a gene: 7. The CDR3 DNA follows: TGCGCCACAACCGGGACTAGCGGACACAATGAGCAGTTCTTC. Translation gives CATTGTSGHNEQFF.

Written as DNA, the CDR3 is TGCGCCAGCAGCCACTTTTTACCCCCGGCTGACCCCTACGAGCAGTACTTC. It encodes CASSHFLPPADPYEQYF. The chain employs TRBV5-1 and TRBJ2-7; D gene ambiguous. Trimming took off 4 bases at V and 2 bases at J, with 22 bases between the two ends. From germline, CDR1 is SGHRS and CDR2 YFSETQ. The CDR3 has 17 residues. Based on the CDR3 plus reference TRBV5-1 and TRBJ2-7, the full variable domain is KAGVTQTPRYLIKTRGQQVTLSCSPISGHRSVSWYQQTPGQGLQFLFEYFSETQRNKGNFPGRFSGRQFSNSRSEMNVSTLELGDSALYLCASSHFLPPADPYEQYFGPGTRLTVT.

In its sample, this clone was seen once. The chain combines TRBV28 with TRBJ2-7, with D maybe TRBD2 (5 bases). CDR1 is MDHEN, CDR2 SYDVKM, per germline. V gave up 5 bases and J gave up 0 bases, with 11 bases separating them. The CDR3 has 14 residues. The CDR3 sequence is CASSTGINSYEQYF. The CDR3, as DNA: TGTGCCAGCAGTACCGGGATCAACTCCTACGAGCAGTACTTC.

V gene TRBV6-5 combines with J gene TRBJ1-1, with D possibly matching TRBD1 (5 bases). The CDR3 is 14 amino acids. V was cut by 0 bases and J by 8 bases, with 13 bases left in between. Germline CDR1 and CDR2: MNHEY and SVGAGI. The CDR3 reads CASSYSEGHMEAFF. The CDR3 nucleotides are TGTGCCAGCAGTTACTCCGAAGGACATATGGAAGCTTTCTTT.

The V gene is TRBV28, the J gene TRBJ2-7; D is undetermined. Trimming stripped 2 bases from V and 2 bases from J, with 10 bases between. The germline gives CDR1 MDHEN, CDR2 SYDVKM. CDR3 length: 14 amino acids. The chain's CDR3 is CASSLVDQTYEQYF. CDR3 coding DNA: TGTGCCAGCAGTTTAGTGGACCAGACCTACGAGCAGTACTTC.

The V call is TRBV27, the J call TRBJ2-5; D may correspond to TRBD1 or TRBD2 (5 bases each). V was cut by 5 bases and J by 1 base, with 11 bases left in between. This CDR3 is 14 amino acids long. The germline V gene has CDR1 MNHEY and CDR2 SMNVEV (reference sequence). The CDR3 nucleotides read TGTGCCAGCAGTCCAGGGACGATCCAAGAGACCCAGTACTTC. This encodes CASSPGTIQETQYF.

The chain recombines TRBV4-1 with TRBJ2-1; D not resolved. Trimming pared 3 bases from V and 7 bases from J, leaving 10 bases between. Germline V CDR1 and CDR2: MGHRA, YSYEKL. The CDR3 spans 13 residues. The CDR3 loop is CASSHSRLNEQFF. CDR3 sequence (DNA): TGCGCCAGCAGCCATTCCAGGCTAAATGAGCAGTTCTTC.

The V and J genes are TRBV29-1 and TRBJ1-4; D not certain. The CDR3 loop spans 14 amino acids. Germline lookup yields CDR1 SQVTM and CDR2 ANQGSEA. The germline V and J ends were trimmed by 7 bases and 0 bases, with 12 bases remaining between them. This CDR3 is CSGGDGATNEKLFF. The CDR3 region has the DNA TGCAGCGGGGGAGACGGTGCAACTAATGAAAAACTGTTTTTT.